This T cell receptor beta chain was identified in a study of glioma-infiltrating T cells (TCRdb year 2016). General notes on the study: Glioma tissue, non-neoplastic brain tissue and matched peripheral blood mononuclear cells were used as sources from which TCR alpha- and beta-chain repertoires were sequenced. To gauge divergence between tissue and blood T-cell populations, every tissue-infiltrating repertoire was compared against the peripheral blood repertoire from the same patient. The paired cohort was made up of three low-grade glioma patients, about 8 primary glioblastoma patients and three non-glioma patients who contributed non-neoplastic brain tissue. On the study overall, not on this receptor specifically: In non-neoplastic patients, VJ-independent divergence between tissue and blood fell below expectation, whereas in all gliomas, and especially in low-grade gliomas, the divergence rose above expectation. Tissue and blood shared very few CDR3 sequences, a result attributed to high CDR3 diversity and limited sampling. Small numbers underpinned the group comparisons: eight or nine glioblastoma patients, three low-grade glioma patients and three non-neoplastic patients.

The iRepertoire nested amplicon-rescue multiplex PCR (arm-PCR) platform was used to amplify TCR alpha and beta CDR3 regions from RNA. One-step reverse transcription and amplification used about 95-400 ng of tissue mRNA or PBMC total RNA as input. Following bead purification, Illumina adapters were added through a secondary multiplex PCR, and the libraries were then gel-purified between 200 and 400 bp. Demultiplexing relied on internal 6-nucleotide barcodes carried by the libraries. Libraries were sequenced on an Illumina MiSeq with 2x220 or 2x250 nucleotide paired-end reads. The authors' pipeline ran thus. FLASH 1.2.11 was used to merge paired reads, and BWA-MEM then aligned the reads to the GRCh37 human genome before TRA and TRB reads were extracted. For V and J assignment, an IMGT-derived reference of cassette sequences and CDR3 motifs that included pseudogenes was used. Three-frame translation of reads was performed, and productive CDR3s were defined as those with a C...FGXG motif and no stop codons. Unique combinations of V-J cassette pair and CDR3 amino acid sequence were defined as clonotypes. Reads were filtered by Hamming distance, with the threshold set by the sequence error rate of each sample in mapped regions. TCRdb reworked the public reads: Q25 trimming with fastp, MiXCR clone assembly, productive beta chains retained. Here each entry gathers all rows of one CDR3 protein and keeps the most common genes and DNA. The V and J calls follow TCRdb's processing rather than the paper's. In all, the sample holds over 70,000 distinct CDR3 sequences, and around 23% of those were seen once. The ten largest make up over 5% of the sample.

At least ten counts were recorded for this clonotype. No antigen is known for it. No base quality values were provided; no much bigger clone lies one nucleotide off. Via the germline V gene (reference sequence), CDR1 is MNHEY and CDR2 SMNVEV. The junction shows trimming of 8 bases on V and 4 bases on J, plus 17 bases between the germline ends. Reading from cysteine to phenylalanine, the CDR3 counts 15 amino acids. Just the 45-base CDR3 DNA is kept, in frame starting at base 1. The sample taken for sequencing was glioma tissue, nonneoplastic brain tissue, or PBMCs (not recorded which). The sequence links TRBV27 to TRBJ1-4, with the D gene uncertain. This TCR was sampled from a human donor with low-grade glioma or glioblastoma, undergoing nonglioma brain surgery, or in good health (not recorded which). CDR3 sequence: CASVVELVHNEKLFF. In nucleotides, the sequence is TGTGCCAGCGTCGTTGAGTTGGTCCATAATGAAAAACTGTTTTTT.